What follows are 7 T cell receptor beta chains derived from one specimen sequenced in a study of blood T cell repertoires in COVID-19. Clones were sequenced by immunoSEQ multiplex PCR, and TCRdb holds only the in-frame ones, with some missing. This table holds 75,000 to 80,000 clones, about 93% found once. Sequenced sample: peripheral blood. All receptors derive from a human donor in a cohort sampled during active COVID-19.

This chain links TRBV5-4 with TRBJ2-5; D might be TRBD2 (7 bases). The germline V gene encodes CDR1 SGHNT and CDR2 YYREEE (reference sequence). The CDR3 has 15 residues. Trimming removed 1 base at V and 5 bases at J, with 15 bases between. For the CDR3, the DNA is TGTGCCAGCAGCTTGCCTGAGGGGGGGGGTGAGACCCAGTACTTC. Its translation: CASSLPEGGGETQYF.

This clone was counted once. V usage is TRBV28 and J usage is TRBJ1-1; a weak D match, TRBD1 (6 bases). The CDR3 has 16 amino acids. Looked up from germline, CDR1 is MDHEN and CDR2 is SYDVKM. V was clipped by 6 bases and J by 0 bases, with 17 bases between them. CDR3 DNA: TGTGCCAGCAGCTTCCCACAGGGTCTCATGAACACTGAAGCTTTCTTT. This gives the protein CASSFPQGLMNTEAFF.

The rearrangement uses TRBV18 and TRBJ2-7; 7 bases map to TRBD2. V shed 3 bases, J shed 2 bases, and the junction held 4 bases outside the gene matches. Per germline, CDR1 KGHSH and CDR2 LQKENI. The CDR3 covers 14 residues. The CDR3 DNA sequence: TGTGCCAGCTCACCCGTTGGGACTACCTACGAGCAGTACTTC. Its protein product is CASSPVGTTYEQYF. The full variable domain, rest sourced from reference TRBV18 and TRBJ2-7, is NAGVMQNPRHLVRRRGQEARLRCSPMKGHSHVYWYRQLPEEGLKFMVYLQKENIIDESGMPKERFSAEFPKEGPSILRIQQVVRGDSAAYFCASSPVGTTYEQYFGPGTRLTVT.

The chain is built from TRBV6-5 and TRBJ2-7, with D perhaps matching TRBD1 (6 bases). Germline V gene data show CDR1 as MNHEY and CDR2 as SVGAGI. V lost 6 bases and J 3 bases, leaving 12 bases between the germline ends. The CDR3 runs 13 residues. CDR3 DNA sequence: TGTGCCAGCAGCAGACAGGAAAACTACGAGCAGTACTTC. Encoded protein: CASSRQENYEQYF.

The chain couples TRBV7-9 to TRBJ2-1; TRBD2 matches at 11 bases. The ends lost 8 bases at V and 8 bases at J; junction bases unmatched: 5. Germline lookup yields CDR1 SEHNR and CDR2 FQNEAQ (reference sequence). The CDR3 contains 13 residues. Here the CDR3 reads CASGLAGGHEQFF. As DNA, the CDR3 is TGTGCCAGCGGATTAGCGGGGGGGCATGAGCAGTTCTTC.

The CDR3 is CASSPHVMNTEAFF. The CDR3 DNA reads as TGTGCCAGCAGCCCCCATGTCATGAACACTGAAGCTTTCTTT. The chain uses TRBV11-2 and TRBJ1-1, with D unresolved. V lost 5 bases, J lost 0 bases, and 10 bases lay in between. The CDR3 is 14 amino acids. The germline V gene encodes CDR1 SGHAT and CDR2 FQNNGV.

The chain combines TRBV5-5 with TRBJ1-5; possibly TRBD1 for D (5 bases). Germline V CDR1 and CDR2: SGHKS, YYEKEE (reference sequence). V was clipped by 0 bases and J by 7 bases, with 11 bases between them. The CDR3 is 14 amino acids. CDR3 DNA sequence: TGTGCCAGCAGCTTGGCCGGGGGGGGGCAGCCCCAGCATTTT. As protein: CASSLAGGGQPQHF.